This TCR beta chain was profiled in a study of regulatory T cells in long-lasting Graves disease. This clonotype was detected ten times or more. Its antigen is currently unknown. Study-wide results and caveats: The study found persistent patients shared more public clonotypes (about 3,000) than new patients (over 900).

The ends were cut back, 5 bases at V and 6 bases at J, with 14 bases in the middle. CDR3 length equals 14 residues. Germline CDR1 reads SEHNR; CDR2 reads FQNEAQ (reference sequence). Regarding time point: newly diagnosed GD, antithyroid drugs for less than 3 months. Construction of the TCR library relied on RNA isolated from PBMCs. Roughly 8.3 milliliters of peripheral blood were taken and placed in EDTA tubes. Researchers made TCR beta libraries by using iRepertoire HTBI primers and running Arm-PCR on CDR3 regions. From the multiplex PCR reads, TCRdb called clonotypes with MiXCR, one entry per CDR3 protein. This sample has under 250,000 distinct CDR3 sequences, with 20% to 25% found just once.

The V gene is TRBV7-9, the J gene TRBJ1-5, with D perhaps TRBD1 (5 bases). The receptor was isolated from a female donor with Graves disease. Sequenced material: peripheral blood mononuclear cells (PBMCs), taken at new diagnosis, from a patient treated with antithyroid drugs. The CDR3 loop is CASSRLDSPQPQHF. CDR3 DNA sequence: TGTGCCAGCAGCCGCCTAGACAGTCCTCAGCCCCAGCATTTT.